This T cell receptor (beta chain) was identified in a study of Ad26.COV2.S vaccination and SARS-CoV-2 variants. Study context: In the study, Ad26.COV2.S was injected intramuscularly once, or twice 56 days apart.

Between the trimmed V and J ends, which lost 6 bases and 7 bases, there was a span of 16 bases. This CDR3 region has 14 residues. Germline CDR1 and CDR2: KGHSH and LQKENI. Data came from immunoSEQ multiplex PCR; TCRdb stores just in-frame clones and leaves some out. The table includes 450,000 to 550,000 clones, roughly nine tenths detected once. Treatment indicated: 15 to 20 received Ad26.COV2.S at low or high dose, single or two shots; about 5 received placebo; per-sample allocation not given. The study sampled participants on day 63 after the first vaccine or placebo injection. The source material was peripheral blood, sampled in a trial of Ad26.COV2.S vaccine versus placebo. This TCR was sampled from a person aged 18 to 65 who received the Ad26.COV2.S COVID-19 vaccine or a placebo. The chain is built from TRBV18 and TRBJ2-1, with a tentative D call TRBD1 (7 bases). The CDR3, as DNA: TGTGCCAGCTCTAGCAGGGGGGAGTTGAATGAGCAGTTCTTC. It translates to CASSSRGELNEQFF.